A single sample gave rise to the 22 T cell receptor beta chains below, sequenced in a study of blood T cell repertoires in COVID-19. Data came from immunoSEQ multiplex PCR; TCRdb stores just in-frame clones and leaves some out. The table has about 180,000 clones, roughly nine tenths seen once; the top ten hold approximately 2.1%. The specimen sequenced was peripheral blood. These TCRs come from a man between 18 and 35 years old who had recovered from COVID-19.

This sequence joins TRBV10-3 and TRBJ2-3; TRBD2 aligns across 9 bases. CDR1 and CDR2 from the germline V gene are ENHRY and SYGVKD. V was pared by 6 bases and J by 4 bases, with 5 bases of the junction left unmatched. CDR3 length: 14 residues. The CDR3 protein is CAISPAGGPDTQYF. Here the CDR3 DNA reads TGTGCCATCAGCCCAGCGGGAGGCCCAGATACGCAGTATTTT.

The CDR3 region is CASGTSGAYEQYF. The CDR3 DNA follows: TGTGCCAGCGGGACTAGCGGTGCCTACGAGCAGTACTTC. The chain links TRBV12-3 or TRBV12-4 to TRBJ2-7; 11 nucleotides match TRBD2. CDR3 length: 13 amino acids. The junction had 2 bases not matched to a gene; V was cut back by 8 bases and J by 2 bases.

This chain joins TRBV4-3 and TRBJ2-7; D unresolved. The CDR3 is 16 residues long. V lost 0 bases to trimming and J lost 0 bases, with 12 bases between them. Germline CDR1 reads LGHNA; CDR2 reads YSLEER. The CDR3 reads CASSQEPAISSYEQYF. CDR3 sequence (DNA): TGCGCCAGCAGCCAAGAACCAGCGATAAGCTCCTACGAGCAGTACTTC.

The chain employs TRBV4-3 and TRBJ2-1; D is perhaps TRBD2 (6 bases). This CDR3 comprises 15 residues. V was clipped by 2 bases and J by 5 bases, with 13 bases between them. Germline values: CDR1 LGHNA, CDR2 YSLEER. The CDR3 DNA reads TGCGCCAGCAGCCAATGGCGGGAACGAAACAATGAGCAGTTCTTC. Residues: CASSQWRERNNEQFF.

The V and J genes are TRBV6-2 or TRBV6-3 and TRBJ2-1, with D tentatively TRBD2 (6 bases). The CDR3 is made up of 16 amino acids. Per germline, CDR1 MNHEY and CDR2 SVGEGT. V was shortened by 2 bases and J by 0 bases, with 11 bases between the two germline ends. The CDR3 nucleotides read TGTGCCAGCAGTTACGGGGAGCGGGTCTCCTACAATGAGCAGTTCTTC. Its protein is CASSYGERVSYNEQFF.

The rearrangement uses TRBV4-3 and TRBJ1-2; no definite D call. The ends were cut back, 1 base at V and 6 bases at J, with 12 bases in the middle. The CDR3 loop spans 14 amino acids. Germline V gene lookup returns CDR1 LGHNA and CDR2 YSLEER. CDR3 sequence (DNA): TGCGCCAGCAGCCAAGGAGGAGGAGGGAATGGCTACACCTTC. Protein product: CASSQGGGGNGYTF.

The CDR3 sequence is CASSVRRTGVGTGELFF. The DNA for the CDR3 is TGTGCCAGCAGCGTTCGAAGGACAGGCGTGGGGACCGGGGAGCTGTTTTTT. The chain recombines TRBV9 with TRBJ2-2, with 7 nucleotides matching TRBD1. The CDR3 extends over 17 amino acids. CDR1 is SGDLS, CDR2 YYNGEE, per germline. V shed 2 bases and J 5 bases; nucleotides not matched to a gene: 12.

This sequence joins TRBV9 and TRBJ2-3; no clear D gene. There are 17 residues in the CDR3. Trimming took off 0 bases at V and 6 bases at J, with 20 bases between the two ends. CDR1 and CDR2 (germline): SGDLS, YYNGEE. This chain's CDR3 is CASSVEAHPQVVDTQYF. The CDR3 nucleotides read TGTGCCAGCAGCGTAGAGGCCCACCCGCAGGTAGTGGATACGCAGTATTTT.

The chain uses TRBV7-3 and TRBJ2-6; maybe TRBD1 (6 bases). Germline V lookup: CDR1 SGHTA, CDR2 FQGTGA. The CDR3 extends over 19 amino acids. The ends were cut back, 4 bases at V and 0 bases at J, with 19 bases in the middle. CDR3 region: CASSSYVGQRTSGANVLTF. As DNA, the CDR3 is TGTGCCAGCAGCTCTTACGTAGGACAGCGAACCTCTGGGGCCAACGTCCTGACTTTC.

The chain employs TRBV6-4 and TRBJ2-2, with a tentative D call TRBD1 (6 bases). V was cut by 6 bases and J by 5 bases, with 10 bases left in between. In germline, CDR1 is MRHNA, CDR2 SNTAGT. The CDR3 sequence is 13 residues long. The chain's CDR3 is CASRRTVTGELFF. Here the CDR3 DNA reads TGTGCCAGCAGACGGACAGTTACCGGGGAGCTGTTTTTT.

CDR3 in DNA: TGTGCCAGCAAAAGGACTAGCGATAGATACAATGAGCAGTTCTTC. This gives the protein CASKRTSDRYNEQFF. The rearrangement joins TRBV6-5 to TRBJ2-1, with TRBD2 matching 9 bases. The CDR3 consists of 15 residues. Germline CDR1 MNHEY, CDR2 SVGAGI. V was clipped by 7 bases and J by 4 bases; unmatched bases: 8.

The CDR3 sequence: CASSGITGEAFF. The CDR3 region has the DNA TGTGCCAGCAGCGGGATTACAGGGGAAGCTTTCTTT. The chain recombines TRBV9 with TRBJ1-1; D might be TRBD1 (6 bases). The CDR3 is 12 residues long. CDR1 and CDR2 (germline): SGDLS, YYNGEE. Trimming stripped 3 bases from V and 8 bases from J, with 11 bases between.

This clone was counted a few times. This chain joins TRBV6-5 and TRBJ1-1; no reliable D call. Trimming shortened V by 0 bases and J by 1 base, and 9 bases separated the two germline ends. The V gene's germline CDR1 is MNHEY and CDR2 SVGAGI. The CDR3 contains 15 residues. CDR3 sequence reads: CASSYSWSGNTEAFF. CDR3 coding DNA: TGTGCCAGCAGTTACTCGTGGTCGGGGAACACTGAAGCTTTCTTT.

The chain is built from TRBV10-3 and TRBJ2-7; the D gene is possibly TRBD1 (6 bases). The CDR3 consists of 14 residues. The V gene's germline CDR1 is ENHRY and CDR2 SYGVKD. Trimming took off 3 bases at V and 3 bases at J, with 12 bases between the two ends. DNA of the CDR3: TGTGCCATCAGTGACCGGGACACCGGCTACGAGCAGTACTTC. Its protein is CAISDRDTGYEQYF.

The CDR3 protein is CASSLIGQGGQPQHF. CDR3 sequence (DNA): TGTGCCAGCAGTCTTATTGGACAGGGAGGACAGCCCCAGCATTTT. This chain joins TRBV28 and TRBJ1-5; 8 positions match TRBD1. CDR3 length equals 15 residues. From germline, CDR1 is MDHEN and CDR2 SYDVKM. V dropped 5 bases and J dropped 7; count of bases not matched to a gene: 10. The whole variable domain, remainder taken from reference TRBV28 and TRBJ1-5, is DVKVTQSSRYLVKRTGEKVFLECVQDMDHENMFWYRQDPGLGLRLIYFSYDVKMKEKGDIPEGYSVSREKKERFSLILESASTNQTSMYLCASSLIGQGGQPQHFGDGTRLSIL.

CDR3 region: CASSLNPGPMEGYTF. The CDR3 nucleotides are TGTGCCAGCAGCTTAAACCCCGGCCCTATGGAGGGCTACACCTTC. The chain is built from TRBV7-2 and TRBJ1-2; no firm D call. This CDR3 contains 15 residues. The germline V and J ends were trimmed by 2 bases and 8 bases, with 18 bases remaining between them. CDR1 is SGHTA and CDR2 is FQGNSA in the germline V gene.

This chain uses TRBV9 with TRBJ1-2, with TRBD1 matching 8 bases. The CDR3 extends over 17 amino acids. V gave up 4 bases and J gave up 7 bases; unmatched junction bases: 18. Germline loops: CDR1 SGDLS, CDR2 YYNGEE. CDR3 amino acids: CASSKSAGQDSRFGYTF. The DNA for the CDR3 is TGTGCCAGCAGCAAAAGTGCGGGACAGGACTCTCGTTTTGGCTACACCTTC.

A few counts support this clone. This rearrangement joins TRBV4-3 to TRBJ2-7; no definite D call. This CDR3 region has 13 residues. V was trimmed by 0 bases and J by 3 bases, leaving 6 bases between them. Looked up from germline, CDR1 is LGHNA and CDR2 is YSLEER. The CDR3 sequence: CASSQDYGYEQYF. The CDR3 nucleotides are TGCGCCAGCAGCCAAGACTATGGCTACGAGCAGTACTTC.

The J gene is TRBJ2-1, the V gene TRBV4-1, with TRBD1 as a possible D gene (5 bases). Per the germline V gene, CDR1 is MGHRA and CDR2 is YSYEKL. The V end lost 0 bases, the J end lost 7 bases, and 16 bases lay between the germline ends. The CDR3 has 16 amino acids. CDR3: CASSQEATGIMNEQFF. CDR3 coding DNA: TGCGCCAGCAGCCAAGAGGCAACAGGCATAATGAATGAGCAGTTCTTC.

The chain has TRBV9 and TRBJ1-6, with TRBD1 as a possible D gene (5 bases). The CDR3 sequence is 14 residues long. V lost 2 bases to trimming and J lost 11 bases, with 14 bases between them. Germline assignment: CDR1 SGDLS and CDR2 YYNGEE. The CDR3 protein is CASSVQGKRAPLHF. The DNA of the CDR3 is TGTGCCAGCAGCGTTCAGGGAAAAAGGGCACCCCTCCACTTT.

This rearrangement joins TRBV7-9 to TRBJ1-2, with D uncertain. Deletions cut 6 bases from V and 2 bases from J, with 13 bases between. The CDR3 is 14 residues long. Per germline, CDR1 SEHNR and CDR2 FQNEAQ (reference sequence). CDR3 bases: TGTGCCAGCAGTCTCGGAGGGCCCAACTATGGCTACACCTTC. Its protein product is CASSLGGPNYGYTF.

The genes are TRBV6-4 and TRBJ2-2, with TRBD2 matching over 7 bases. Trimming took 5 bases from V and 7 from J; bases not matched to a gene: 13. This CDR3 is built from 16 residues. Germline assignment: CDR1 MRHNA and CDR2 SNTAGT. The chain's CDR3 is CASSPQAGVGHGELFF. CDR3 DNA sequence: TGTGCCAGCAGTCCACAGGCGGGAGTCGGTCACGGGGAGCTGTTTTTT.